Following are 27 T cell receptor beta chains from one sample sequenced in a study of shared clonotypes between healthy human individuals. Data came from immunoSEQ multiplex PCR; TCRdb stores just in-frame clones and leaves some out. Of a few million clones in the sample, approximately 90% were seen once. Source material: naive CD4+ T cells from PBMCs. Sample subset: CD45RA+ positively selected. All receptors come from a young man in good health. Some clones in this sample may be carry-over from other donors' samples.

This chain uses TRBV6-5 with TRBJ2-1, with unresolved D. The germline CDR1 and CDR2 sequences are MNHEY and SVGAGI. The V and J ends lost 6 bases and 0 bases respectively, with 12 bases between them. The CDR3 spans 15 residues. The DNA for the CDR3 is TGTGCCAGCAGACTACACTCGCCCTCCTACAATGAGCAGTTCTTC. Translated: CASRLHSPSYNEQFF.

As concerns this clone: Other DNA sequences in the same sample also yield this CDR3. The rearrangement joins TRBV19 to TRBJ1-1, with D perhaps matching TRBD1 (5 bases). Trimming cost V 3 bases and J 2 bases, with 13 bases left between them. This CDR3 has 15 residues. From germline, CDR1 is LNHDA and CDR2 SQIVND (reference sequence). This CDR3 reads CASSIGRGRNTEAFF. CDR3 nucleotides: TGTGCCAGTAGTATCGGGAGGGGCCGTAACACTGAAGCTTTCTTT.

The chain links TRBV18 to TRBJ1-2; D gene unclear. CDR1 and CDR2 (germline): KGHSH, LQKENI. The CDR3 has 14 amino acids. V lost 4 bases to trimming and J lost 4 bases, with 13 bases between them. The chain's CDR3 is CASSRSGVSYGYTF. The CDR3, as DNA: TGTGCCAGCTCACGGTCCGGGGTCTCCTATGGCTACACCTTC.

V and J are TRBV6-1 and TRBJ2-7, with TRBD1 matching 7 bases. The germline V gene has CDR1 MNHNS and CDR2 SASEGT. CDR3 length: 13 residues. V lost 6 bases, J lost 6 bases, and 8 bases stayed unmatched. The DNA for the CDR3 is TGTGCCAGCAGGATCGTGGGACAGCCCGAGCAGTACTTC. This gives the protein CASRIVGQPEQYF.

V usage is TRBV5-6 and J usage is TRBJ2-3; 9 nucleotides match TRBD1. With V trimmed by 4 bases and J by 4 bases, 1 base remained unmatched. The length of the CDR3 is 13 residues. Germline CDR1 reads SGHDT; CDR2 reads YYEEEE. The CDR3 DNA is TGTGCCAGCAGCAGGGACAGGGCAGATACGCAGTATTTT. Its protein is CASSRDRADTQYF. Based on the CDR3 plus reference TRBV5-6 and TRBJ2-3, the full variable domain is DAGVTQSPTHLIKTRGQQVTLRCSPKSGHDTVSWYQQALGQGPQFIFQYYEEEERQRGNFPDRFSGHQFPNYSSELNVNALLLGDSALYLCASSRDRADTQYFGPGTRLTVL.

Concerning this clone itself: Other DNA sequences in the sample encode the same CDR3. The chain is built from TRBV19 and TRBJ1-1; TRBD1 agrees at 7 bases. Germline trimming cut 3 bases from V and 2 bases from J; bases unmatched to any gene: 3. Germline V gene lookup returns CDR1 LNHDA and CDR2 SQIVND (reference sequence). This CDR3 is built from 14 residues. DNA of the CDR3: TGTGCCAGTAGTATGGGGACAGCCAACACTGAAGCTTTCTTT. Its protein is CASSMGTANTEAFF.

The J gene is TRBJ2-1, the V gene TRBV5-4, with 8 bases that match TRBD2. V lost 5 bases, J lost 5 bases, and 9 bases stayed unmatched. The length of the CDR3 is 15 residues. Germline assignment: CDR1 SGHNT and CDR2 YYREEE (reference sequence). Written as DNA, the CDR3 is TGTGCCAGCAGACCCGGACTAGCTAGTGACAATGAGCAGTTCTTC. Translation gives CASRPGLASDNEQFF. The entire variable domain, with the rest obtained from reference TRBV5-4 and TRBJ2-1, is as follows: ETGVTQSPTHLIKTRGQQVTLRCSSQSGHNTVSWYQQALGQGPQFIFQYYREEENGRGNFPPRFSGLQFPNYSSELNVNALELDDSALYLCASRPGLASDNEQFFGPGTRLTVL.

The chain couples TRBV5-1 to TRBJ2-1, with a possible D match to TRBD2 (5 bases). The CDR3 runs 15 residues. CDR1 and CDR2 (germline): SGHRS, YFSETQ. Trimming removed 7 bases at V and 6 bases at J, with 20 bases between. CDR3 amino acids: CASCQPGISPNEQFF. DNA of the CDR3: TGCGCCAGCTGTCAACCGGGAATAAGCCCCAATGAGCAGTTCTTC.

The chain links TRBV2 to TRBJ1-4; D remains ambiguous. V was pared by 4 bases and J by 5 bases, with 11 bases between. The CDR3 runs to 14 residues. Germline assignment: CDR1 SNHLY and CDR2 FYNNEI. The CDR3 DNA reads as TGTGCCAGCAGTGGAGGACGTACCAATGAAAAACTGTTTTTT. Its translation is CASSGGRTNEKLFF.

V gene TRBV11-3 combines with J gene TRBJ2-1, with 13 positions matching TRBD2. Germline V gene sequence: CDR1 SGHNT, CDR2 YENEEA. This CDR3 comprises 15 residues. The J segment lost 8 bases and the V segment lost 5 bases, leaving 6 bases of the junction unmatched. Written as DNA, the CDR3 is TGTGCCAGCAGCCCGGGACTAGCGGGACAGGATGAGCAGTTCTTC. Protein: CASSPGLAGQDEQFF.

V usage is TRBV19 and J usage is TRBJ1-2; unclear D gene. The CDR3 contains 14 residues. CDR1 and CDR2 from the germline V gene are LNHDA and SQIVND (reference sequence). Trimming cost V 4 bases and J 3 bases, with 12 bases left between them. The CDR3 reads CASSTPGMYYGYTF. The CDR3 DNA follows: TGTGCCAGTAGTACACCGGGCATGTACTATGGCTACACCTTC.

The chain recombines TRBV5-1 with TRBJ2-7, with D unclear. Per the germline V gene, CDR1 is SGHRS and CDR2 is YFSETQ. This CDR3 is built from 15 residues. The V and J ends lost 2 bases and 2 bases respectively, with 14 bases between them. CDR3 bases: TGCGCCAGCAGCTTTGGAGTAGACACCACCTACGAGCAGTACTTC. This encodes CASSFGVDTTYEQYF.

In its sample, this clone was seen once. This sequence joins TRBV5-4 and TRBJ2-3; 8 bases are a match to TRBD2. Germline loops: CDR1 SGHNT, CDR2 YYREEE (reference sequence). V was pared by 1 base and J by 1 base, with 2 bases of the junction left unmatched. The CDR3 is 15 residues long. The CDR3: CASSLRREGTDTQYF. The DNA for the CDR3 is TGTGCCAGCAGCTTGCGGCGGGAGGGCACAGATACGCAGTATTTT.

The chain uses TRBV9 and TRBJ2-1; D ambiguous. The germline gives CDR1 SGDLS, CDR2 YYNGEE. The CDR3 contains 15 residues. With 2 bases removed from V and 9 bases from J, the gap between germline ends came to 18 bases. CDR3 amino acids: CASSVSIVVGAEQFF. The CDR3 nucleotides read TGTGCCAGCAGCGTCTCAATAGTCGTCGGCGCTGAGCAGTTCTTC.

This chain connects TRBV6-5 to TRBJ1-1; 9 nucleotides line up with TRBD1. CDR1 and CDR2 (germline): MNHEY, SVGAGI. The CDR3 covers 15 residues. The V gene end was trimmed by 5 bases and the J gene end by 4 bases; junction bases not matched to a gene: 8. CDR3 in DNA: TGTGCCAGCAGTGGGCAGGGGGACAGGGTCACTGAAGCTTTCTTT. Translation gives CASSGQGDRVTEAFF.

This clone was seen just once. This chain uses TRBV14 with TRBJ2-5; TRBD1 might be the D (6 bases). The CDR3 is 13 amino acids. V lost 6 bases, J lost 7 bases, and 15 bases lay in between. From germline, CDR1 is SGHDN and CDR2 FVKESK. CDR3 DNA sequence: TGTGCCAGCAGTCCCAGGGGTTCGTTGACCCAGTACTTC. This sequence encodes CASSPRGSLTQYF.

The sample holds a few counts of this clone. This sequence joins TRBV19 and TRBJ2-2, with D maybe TRBD2 (6 bases). V was clipped by 5 bases and J by 6 bases, with 13 bases between them. The CDR3 totals 14 residues. Germline V gene lookup returns CDR1 LNHDA and CDR2 SQIVND (reference sequence). The CDR3 DNA reads TGTGCCAGTAGTTTACGGGAGTGGGCCGGGGAGCTGTTTTTT. It yields the protein CASSLREWAGELFF.

Remarks on this clone: Other nucleotide sequences from this sample produce the same CDR3. The chain couples TRBV25-1 to TRBJ1-3; D not certain. This CDR3 region has 15 residues. V was trimmed by 3 bases and J by 4 bases, leaving 13 bases between them. Germline V lookup: CDR1 MGHDK, CDR2 SYGVNS. CDR3 bases: TGTGCCAGCAGTGATCCCCGTTCCGGAGGAAACACCATATATTTT. It is translated as CASSDPRSGGNTIYF.

The CDR3 bases are TGTGCCAGCTCACCAGCCGCGGGTGCCGGCAATCAGCCCCAGCATTTT. Translating it yields CASSPAAGAGNQPQHF. V usage is TRBV18 and J usage is TRBJ1-5, with D unclear. V was clipped by 2 bases and J by 2 bases, with 13 bases between them. This CDR3 spans 16 amino acids. CDR1 and CDR2 from the germline V gene are KGHSH and LQKENI.

This chain connects TRBV7-3 to TRBJ2-7; 8 bases line up with TRBD1. Trimming took 5 bases from V and 3 from J; bases not matched to a gene: 6. The germline V gene encodes CDR1 SGHTA and CDR2 FQGTGA. The CDR3 spans 14 residues. The CDR3 region has the DNA TGTGCCAGCAGCCAAGGACAGGGAGTCTACGAGCAGTACTTC. Translated: CASSQGQGVYEQYF.

J is TRBJ2-7 and V is TRBV14, with D possibly being TRBD2 (5 bases). CDR3 size: 15 residues. Trimming took 7 bases from V and 0 from J, leaving 16 bases between them. CDR1 is SGHDN, CDR2 FVKESK, per germline. This CDR3 is CASILPQRSSYEQYF. The CDR3 region has the DNA TGTGCCAGCATCCTCCCCCAGCGGTCCTCCTACGAGCAGTACTTC.

This clone showed up just once. The sample carries other DNA sequences with the same CDR3. The chain employs TRBV10-3 and TRBJ1-1; D is undetermined. The length of the CDR3 is 13 residues. The germline CDR1 and CDR2 sequences are ENHRY and SYGVKD. Trimming removed 4 bases from V and 1 base from J, with 7 bases in between. This CDR3 reads CAISVGGNTEAFF. CDR3 DNA sequence: TGTGCCATCAGTGTAGGTGGGAACACTGAAGCTTTCTTT.

The genes are TRBV6-5 and TRBJ2-7; 8 bases map to TRBD1. This CDR3 has 16 residues. Germline values: CDR1 MNHEY, CDR2 SVGAGI. J lost 5 bases, V lost 3 bases, and 12 bases had no gene match. In DNA, the CDR3 is TGTGCCAGCAGTTATGAGCTCCCCAGGGGGCTCCACGAGCAGTACTTC. Translated: CASSYELPRGLHEQYF.

Comment on this clone: The same CDR3 is also encoded by other DNA sequences in this sample. The chain carries TRBV28 and TRBJ2-2; 7 positions match TRBD2. The CDR3 is 12 amino acids. CDR1 and CDR2 (germline): MDHEN, SYDVKM. Trimming cost V 8 bases and J 4 bases; bases outside gene matches: 1. In DNA form, the CDR3 reads TGTGCCAGCGGGAGGGCCACCGGGGAGCTGTTTTTT. This sequence encodes CASGRATGELFF. Using reference TRBV28 and TRBJ2-2 for the parts outside the CDR3, the full variable domain is DVKVTQSSRYLVKRTGEKVFLECVQDMDHENMFWYRQDPGLGLRLIYFSYDVKMKEKGDIPEGYSVSREKKERFSLILESASTNQTSMYLCASGRATGELFFGEGSRLTVL.

The count of this clone is one. This specimen includes other DNA sequences encoding the same CDR3. V and J are TRBV18 and TRBJ2-3; 8 nucleotides match TRBD1. The CDR3 is made up of 15 amino acids. The germline gives CDR1 KGHSH, CDR2 LQKENI. V gave up 1 base and J gave up 0 bases; unmatched junction bases: 0. The CDR3, as DNA: TGTGCCAGCTCACCACGACAGGGGAGCACAGATACGCAGTATTTT. It encodes CASSPRQGSTDTQYF.

V usage is TRBV6-6 and J usage is TRBJ2-7; 13 bases line up with TRBD2. The CDR3 is 15 amino acids. Trimming cost V 4 bases and J 6 bases; bases outside gene matches: 6. Germline assignment: CDR1 MNHNY and CDR2 SVGAGI (reference sequence). CDR3: CASSWGLAGIGEQYF. In DNA, the CDR3 is TGTGCCAGCAGTTGGGGACTAGCGGGGATCGGCGAGCAGTACTTC.

The chain has TRBV5-1 and TRBJ2-2; no firm D call. The germline gives CDR1 SGHRS, CDR2 YFSETQ. The length of the CDR3 is 15 residues. V lost 0 bases, J lost 8 bases, and 14 bases lay in between. The DNA of the CDR3 is TGCGCCAGCAGCTTGGTGGCGTCCCAAAGAGGGGAGCTGTTTTTT. Encoded protein: CASSLVASQRGELFF.